Reported below is one T cell receptor (beta chain). This is likely a read error, given that the CDR3 carries no conserved phenylalanine or tryptophan at its end. Treg sorting used a CD4+CD25+CD127-/low gate. Each CDR3 protein gets one entry after TCRdb re-called the 5' RACE reads with MiXCR. The sample gives approximately 11,000 distinct CDR3 sequences, under 35% of which show up once; more than 2.5% is in the top ten. The CDR3 has 15 residues. The V gene lost 5 bases and the J gene lost 1 base, with 15 bases spanning the gap. The germline CDR1 and CDR2 sequences are SGHVS and FNYEAQ. The receptor was derived from a female donor with breast cancer. Sequencing was carried out using Tregs sorted from a lymph node. The V call is TRBV7-6, the J call TRBJ2-7; no reliable D call. DNA of the CDR3: TGTGCCAGCAGCCAAGGGCCCCTTGGGTCCTACGAGCAGTACTCC. Translated: CASSQGPLGSYEQYS.